This T cell receptor (beta chain) was identified in a study of T-cell reconstitution after alpha-beta-depleted transplantation in children. Unique molecular identifiers were used to barcode this TCRbeta library. TCRdb passed the PCR reads through MiXCR, listing each CDR3 protein once. The sample consists of hundreds of thousands of distinct CDR3 sequences, approximately 13% of them appearing once. Germline V gene sequence: CDR1 MDHEN, CDR2 SYDVKM. V was trimmed by 9 bases and J by 9 bases, leaving 17 bases between them. There are 13 residues in the CDR3. The sequencing here drew on PBMCs, mostly from graft donor cells, taken 360 days after TCRalphabeta/CD19-depleted stem cell transplant. The J gene is TRBJ2-2, the V gene TRBV28; D tentatively fits TRBD1 or TRBD2 (5 bases each). This receptor was taken from a male patient under 18 who had a stem cell transplant for acute myeloid leukemia, so the T cells may come from the graft donor. The CDR3 DNA sequence: TGTGCCAGTTATACGGGGACCTTCCGGGAGCTGTTTTTT. Amino acids: CASYTGTFRELFF.